This T cell receptor (beta chain) stems from a study of blood T cells in healthy people across ages. Study-level results: With donor CMV status unknown, expanded clonotype changes were possibly confounded.

To note about this clonotype: Its antigen is unknown.

The authors ran a second PCR of about 6 to 11 cycles using a sample-barcoded 5' primer and a J-beta primer mix. TCRdb re-called the 5' RACE reads through MiXCR, storing one row per CDR3 protein. Of about 1.4 million distinct CDR3 sequences listed, roughly 59% are singletons. The receptor comes from a man younger than 35 in good health. The sample comprised blood.

Written as DNA, the CDR3 is TGCGCCAGCAGTACGACAGGGCCAGATACGCAGTATTTT. Translation: CASSTTGPDTQYF. J is TRBJ2-3 and V is TRBV4-1, with 7 bases aligning to TRBD1. The junction had 4 bases not matched to a gene; V was cut back by 6 bases and J by 4 bases. The CDR3 length is 13 residues. The germline CDR1 and CDR2 sequences are MGHRA and YSYEKL.